This passage covers 16 T cell receptor beta chains from one sample sequenced in a study of T cell responses to AZD1222 COVID-19 vaccine. The table came from immunoSEQ multiplex PCR; TCRdb's copy has only in-frame clones and leaves some out. Of under 150,000 clones listed, approximately 85% are singletons. Sample: peripheral blood, taken 28 days after the second dose of the MenACWY control vaccine. The source is an adult who received the MenACWY meningococcal vaccine as a control.

V and J are TRBV28 and TRBJ1-1; D may be TRBD1 (6 bases). Trimming removed 6 bases at V and 1 base at J, with 18 bases between. Germline V gene lookup returns CDR1 MDHEN and CDR2 SYDVKM. The CDR3 sequence is 16 residues long. Written as DNA, the CDR3 is TGTGCCAGCAGCCCCCATATTCAGGGGAGGAACACTGAAGCTTTCTTT. Encoded protein: CASSPHIQGRNTEAFF.

This clone was counted a single time. The genes are TRBV19 and TRBJ1-4, with D uncertain. Trimming left V 8 bases short and J 4 bases short, with 17 bases between. CDR1 LNHDA and CDR2 SQIVND come from the germline V gene (reference sequence). CDR3 length: 15 amino acids. Written as DNA, the CDR3 is TGTGCCAGTTCGAGGACCGCGACTCATAATGAAAAACTGTTTTTT. This gives the protein CASSRTATHNEKLFF. Using reference TRBV19 and TRBJ1-4 for the parts outside the CDR3, the full variable domain is DGGITQSPKYLFRKEGQNVTLSCEQNLNHDAMYWYRQDPGQGLRLIYYSQIVNDFQKGDIAEGYSVSREKKESFPLTVTSAQKNPTAFYLCASSRTATHNEKLFFGSGTQLSVL.

The V and J genes are TRBV10-3 and TRBJ1-2; D possibly corresponds to TRBD1 (6 bases). This CDR3 has 14 residues. Germline V lookup: CDR1 ENHRY, CDR2 SYGVKD. V dropped 0 bases and J dropped 6 bases, with 11 bases sitting between them. This chain's CDR3 is CAISESGARHGYTF. The CDR3 DNA reads as TGTGCCATCAGTGAGTCGGGGGCCAGGCATGGCTACACCTTC.

The chain carries TRBV24-1 and TRBJ2-1; 9 bases fit TRBD2. The CDR3 loop spans 16 amino acids. Germline values: CDR1 KGHDR, CDR2 SFDVKD. After removal of 1 base from V and 6 bases from J, the junction contained 6 bases not matched to a gene. The CDR3: CATSDFRASGANEQFF. CDR3 in DNA: TGTGCCACCAGTGATTTTCGGGCTAGCGGGGCCAATGAGCAGTTCTTC.

V usage is TRBV15 and J usage is TRBJ2-5; 8 bases agree with TRBD2. The junction had 4 bases not matched to a gene; V was cut back by 0 bases and J by 4 bases. The germline V gene encodes CDR1 LNHNV and CDR2 YYDKDF (reference sequence). The CDR3 length is 15 residues. CDR3 loop: CATSREGGRPETQYF. The DNA for the CDR3 is TGTGCCACCAGCAGAGAAGGCGGGAGGCCAGAGACCCAGTACTTC.

This chain links TRBV24-1 with TRBJ2-1; possible D gene TRBD2, 5 bases. V dropped 4 bases and J dropped 11 bases, with 17 bases sitting between them. The germline V gene encodes CDR1 KGHDR and CDR2 SFDVKD. The length of the CDR3 is 14 residues. For the CDR3, the DNA is TGTGCCACCAGTGACCCCGGGAACTCGGGGAAGCAGTTCTTC. Translated: CATSDPGNSGKQFF.

The chain couples TRBV5-1 to TRBJ1-4; a weak D match, TRBD1 (6 bases). Trimming left V 3 bases short and J 5 bases short, with 11 bases between. The germline V gene has CDR1 SGHRS and CDR2 YFSETQ. The CDR3 consists of 14 residues. In DNA, the CDR3 is TGCGCCAGCAGCTCACAGGGCCTGAATGAAAAACTGTTTTTT. Translated: CASSSQGLNEKLFF.

The V call is TRBV2, the J call TRBJ2-4, with D possibly TRBD2 on 5 matching bases. The germline gives CDR1 SNHLY, CDR2 FYNNEI. V was pared by 3 bases and J by 3 bases, with 9 bases between. This CDR3 comprises 14 residues. The CDR3 protein is CASSDDRGKNIQYF. The CDR3 nucleotides are TGTGCCAGCAGTGATGATCGGGGCAAAAACATTCAGTACTTC.

CDR3 sequence (DNA): TGTGCCACCAGTGATTGGAGACGAAACACCATATATTTT. Its translation: CATSDWRRNTIYF. The chain is built from TRBV24-1 and TRBJ1-3; D not resolved. The CDR3 has 13 residues. The germline V and J ends were trimmed by 2 bases and 5 bases, with 6 bases remaining between them. Looked up from germline, CDR1 is KGHDR and CDR2 is SFDVKD.

This chain uses TRBV19 with TRBJ2-2; weak D call: TRBD1 (5 bases). Trimming shortened V by 1 base and J by 4 bases, and 10 bases separated the two germline ends. Germline lookup yields CDR1 LNHDA and CDR2 SQIVND (reference sequence). This CDR3 region has 15 residues. This CDR3 reads CASSIVGQGTGELFF. CDR3 in DNA: TGTGCCAGTAGTATAGTAGGGCAGGGCACCGGGGAGCTGTTTTTT.

The chain couples TRBV6-1 to TRBJ1-3; the D is unclear. This CDR3 region has 13 residues. Trimming shortened V by 2 bases and J by 3 bases, and 5 bases separated the two germline ends. Germline assignment: CDR1 MNHNS and CDR2 SASEGT. DNA for the CDR3: TGTGCCAGCAGTGAAATTTATGGAAACACCATATATTTT. It specifies CASSEIYGNTIYF.

This clone came up once. This chain uses TRBV15 with TRBJ2-3; 10 nucleotides line up with TRBD2. Germline V CDR1 and CDR2: LNHNV, YYDKDF (reference sequence). This CDR3 contains 18 residues. V shed 0 bases and J 2 bases; nucleotides not matched to a gene: 8. CDR3 sequence: CATSRDRRLAGFTDTQYF. In DNA, the CDR3 is TGTGCCACCAGCAGAGATCGGAGACTAGCGGGTTTCACAGATACGCAGTATTTT.

The chain carries TRBV28 and TRBJ1-5, with D possibly TRBD1 on 5 matching bases. There are 15 residues in the CDR3. With 8 bases removed from V and 4 bases from J, the gap between germline ends came to 18 bases. The V gene's germline CDR1 is MDHEN and CDR2 SYDVKM. Here the CDR3 DNA reads TGTGCCAGCGGGTTCACAGGAGGCCCAAATCAGCCCCAGCATTTT. It codes for CASGFTGGPNQPQHF. Filled out from reference TRBV28 and TRBJ1-5, the complete variable domain reads DVKVTQSSRYLVKRTGEKVFLECVQDMDHENMFWYRQDPGLGLRLIYFSYDVKMKEKGDIPEGYSVSREKKERFSLILESASTNQTSMYLCASGFTGGPNQPQHFGDGTRLSIL.

This clone was seen only once. Other DNA sequences in the same sample also yield this CDR3. This rearrangement joins TRBV18 to TRBJ2-3; D gene unclear. This CDR3 is 13 amino acids long. Trimming left V 3 bases short and J 0 bases short, with 4 bases between. The germline V gene encodes CDR1 KGHSH and CDR2 LQKENI. In DNA, the CDR3 is TGTGCCAGCTCACCCCCAAGCACAGATACGCAGTATTTT. This encodes CASSPPSTDTQYF.

This clone was recorded once. V and J are TRBV6-5 and TRBJ2-3; D ambiguous. CDR1 and CDR2 (germline): MNHEY, SVGAGI. Trimming took 6 bases from V and 6 from J, leaving 10 bases between them. The CDR3 has 12 amino acids. The CDR3 nucleotides are TGTGCCAGCAGCCGGCCCGGGGATACGCAGTATTTT. It is translated as CASSRPGDTQYF.

This clone has more than one count but fewer than ten. V and J are TRBV9 and TRBJ2-1; no firm D call. V was clipped by 4 bases and J by 1 base, with 12 bases between them. This CDR3 is 15 amino acids long. In germline, CDR1 is SGDLS, CDR2 YYNGEE. CDR3 nucleotides: TGTGCCAGCAGCACAGATCAGAATTCCTACAATGAGCAGTTCTTC. It yields the protein CASSTDQNSYNEQFF.